One sample yielded the 20 T cell receptor beta chains listed below, sequenced in a study of a mutant IDH1 vaccine in newly diagnosed glioma. These receptors' antigens are unknown. The data were produced by immunoSEQ multiplex PCR, yet TCRdb's version contains in-frame clones alone and is incomplete. The sample holds about 130,000 clones, about 80% seen once. The time point denotes: week 11, during vaccination. Every single dose of the vaccine, 300 ug of mutant IDH1 20-mer peptide, came with topical imiquimod. Sequencing was performed on PBMCs, taken from a glioma patient whose treatment included an IDH1 peptide vaccine. These receptors came from a man aged 40-50 years with glioma.

The rearrangement uses TRBV28 and TRBJ1-3; 7 bases align to TRBD1. Germline V gives CDR1 MDHEN, CDR2 SYDVKM. Losses at the gene ends were 5 bases for V and 4 bases for J; bases not matched to a gene: 14. CDR3 length: 17 amino acids. The CDR3 reads CASSINYRQGDGNTIYF. The CDR3 DNA follows: TGTGCCAGCAGTATTAATTACCGACAGGGCGACGGAAACACCATATATTTT.

V and J are TRBV30 and TRBJ1-3; weak D call: TRBD1 (6 bases). Per germline, CDR1 GTSNPN and CDR2 SVGIG (reference sequence). This CDR3 is built from 15 residues. Deletions cut 2 bases from V and 1 base from J, with 12 bases between. CDR3 DNA: TGTGCCTGGAGTTGGGTGACAGGATCTGGAAACACCATATATTTT. Translation gives CAWSWVTGSGNTIYF.

The J gene is TRBJ2-5, the V gene TRBV11-3; D is unclear. The V end was cut by 5 bases, the J end by 7 bases, with 14 bases between. CDR1 is SGHNT and CDR2 is YENEEA in the germline V gene. The CDR3 is made up of 13 amino acids. CDR3: CASSLRPGGTQYF. CDR3 bases: TGTGCCAGCAGCCTTCGACCCGGCGGGACCCAGTACTTC.

J is TRBJ2-5 and V is TRBV4-2, with TRBD1 identical over 10 bases. Trimming took 4 bases from V and 3 from J; bases not matched to a gene: 2. The CDR3 contains 14 residues. CDR1 and CDR2 from the germline V gene are LGHNA and YNFKEQ. The DNA for the CDR3 is TGTGCCAGCAGCCCCGGGACAGGGGAAGAGACCCAGTACTTC. Residues: CASSPGTGEETQYF.

This clone was observed once. The chain is built from TRBV19 and TRBJ1-4; tentatively, D is TRBD1 (5 bases). The V gene's germline CDR1 is LNHDA and CDR2 SQIVND (reference sequence). Trimming shortened V by 5 bases and J by 0 bases, and 10 bases separated the two germline ends. The CDR3 has 15 amino acids. The CDR3, as DNA: TGTGCCAGTAGTTTCCTGACAGCAACTAATGAAAAACTGTTTTTT. Protein sequence: CASSFLTATNEKLFF. Variable domain in full (rest from reference TRBV19 and TRBJ1-4): DGGITQSPKYLFRKEGQNVTLSCEQNLNHDAMYWYRQDPGQGLRLIYYSQIVNDFQKGDIAEGYSVSREKKESFPLTVTSAQKNPTAFYLCASSFLTATNEKLFFGSGTQLSVL.

The V call is TRBV4-2, the J call TRBJ2-1; 11 nucleotides agree with TRBD2. This CDR3 has 18 amino acids. V lost 2 bases, J lost 2 bases, and 8 bases stayed unmatched. In germline, CDR1 is LGHNA, CDR2 YNFKEQ. This chain's CDR3 is CASSQLGGLADTYNEQFF. The CDR3 DNA follows: TGTGCCAGCAGCCAACTTGGGGGACTAGCGGACACCTACAATGAGCAGTTCTTC.

The genes are TRBV19 and TRBJ2-1; 10 positions agree with TRBD2. This CDR3 is 14 amino acids long. V lost 5 bases to trimming and J lost 4 bases; unmatched junction nucleotides: 2. Per the germline V gene, CDR1 is LNHDA and CDR2 is SQIVND (reference sequence). The DNA for the CDR3 is TGTGCCAGTAGTGAGCGGGGGGGTTACAATGAGCAGTTCTTC. It yields the protein CASSERGGYNEQFF.

The chain is built from TRBV28 and TRBJ2-7, with 7 bases fitting TRBD1. The CDR3 runs to 16 residues. V shed 5 bases and J 0 bases; nucleotides not matched to a gene: 10. CDR1 MDHEN and CDR2 SYDVKM come from the germline V gene. The CDR3 sequence is CASSILGQASSYEQYF. CDR3 nucleotides: TGTGCCAGCAGTATACTCGGACAGGCCAGCTCCTACGAGCAGTACTTC.

The rearrangement joins TRBV5-1 to TRBJ1-6, with no clear D. CDR3 length: 13 amino acids. Per germline, CDR1 SGHRS and CDR2 YFSETQ. Between the trimmed V and J ends, which lost 9 bases and 4 bases, there was a span of 11 bases. CDR3 loop: CATRVIYNSPLHF. For the CDR3, the DNA is TGCGCCACTCGGGTCATTTATAATTCACCCCTCCACTTT.

The gene calls are TRBV4-1 and TRBJ1-1; TRBD1 might be the D (6 bases). Germline V CDR1 and CDR2: MGHRA, YSYEKL. V lost 0 bases and J lost 1, with 12 bases in between. This CDR3 has 16 residues. The CDR3 region is CASSQDGGWGNTEAFF. The CDR3, as DNA: TGCGCCAGCAGCCAAGATGGGGGCTGGGGGAACACTGAAGCTTTCTTT.

The J gene is TRBJ2-7, the V gene TRBV14; a weak D match, TRBD2 (5 bases). The CDR3 runs to 15 residues. Germline V gene sequence: CDR1 SGHDN, CDR2 FVKESK. V dropped 4 bases and J dropped 1 base, with 14 bases sitting between them. CDR3 sequence: CASSLRSSVSYEQYF. The DNA of the CDR3 is TGTGCCAGCAGCCTCAGGAGTAGCGTATCCTACGAGCAGTACTTC. Complete variable domain (other parts from reference TRBV14 and TRBJ2-7): EAGVTQFPSHSVIEKGQTVTLRCDPISGHDNLYWYRRVMGKEIKFLLHFVKESKQDESGMPNNRFLAERTGGTYSTLKVQPAELEDSGVYFCASSLRSSVSYEQYFGPGTRLTVT.

CDR3 DNA sequence: TGTGCCAGCAGCTTAGATGGGACACCCCAGGGGGATGGCTACACCTTC. Amino acids: CASSLDGTPQGDGYTF. The V call is TRBV7-2, the J call TRBJ1-2, with 7 bases aligning to TRBD1. The CDR3 totals 16 residues. Germline V gives CDR1 SGHTA, CDR2 FQGNSA. The V gene end was trimmed by 1 base and the J gene end by 6 bases; junction bases not matched to a gene: 11.

The V gene is TRBV7-2, the J gene TRBJ2-5; 11 bases fit TRBD2. CDR3 length: 15 amino acids. CDR1 is SGHTA and CDR2 is FQGNSA in the germline V gene. Germline trimming cut 6 bases from V and 4 bases from J; bases unmatched to any gene: 7. CDR3 nucleotides: TGTGCCAGCAGTTCAACTAGCGGGAGCCCAGAGACCCAGTACTTC. Residues: CASSSTSGSPETQYF.

This sequence joins TRBV7-2 and TRBJ1-5; D gene ambiguous. The germline V gene has CDR1 SGHTA and CDR2 FQGNSA. V was trimmed by 3 bases and J by 3 bases, leaving 6 bases between them. The CDR3 loop spans 13 amino acids. CDR3 nucleotides: TGTGCCAGCAGCTTTTTGTACAATCAGCCCCAGCATTTT. It codes for CASSFLYNQPQHF.

This clone was seen a single time. The chain carries TRBV5-6 and TRBJ2-1, with D unresolved. The CDR3 sequence is 15 residues long. V was shortened by 1 base and J by 0 bases, with 8 bases between the two germline ends. Germline CDR1 and CDR2: SGHDT and YYEEEE. Written as DNA, the CDR3 is TGTGCCAGCAGCTTGAAACACTACTCCTACAATGAGCAGTTCTTC. This codes for CASSLKHYSYNEQFF.

The V and J genes are TRBV7-6 and TRBJ2-1, with D possibly being TRBD2 (6 bases). From germline, CDR1 is SGHVS and CDR2 FNYEAQ. Trimming left V 2 bases short and J 5 bases short, with 16 bases between. This CDR3 spans 16 amino acids. CDR3: CASSLFSGGRDNEQFF. The CDR3 coding sequence is TGTGCCAGCAGCTTATTTTCCGGGGGAAGGGACAATGAGCAGTTCTTC.

This clone appeared once. This chain joins TRBV15 and TRBJ2-7; 9 bases match TRBD2. CDR1 is LNHNV, CDR2 YYDKDF, per germline (reference sequence). This CDR3 is built from 14 residues. V was pared by 4 bases and J by 7 bases, with 8 bases of the junction left unmatched. CDR3 sequence: CATSIHSGSGEQYF. CDR3 DNA: TGTGCCACCAGCATTCATAGCGGGAGCGGGGAGCAGTACTTC.

CDR3 coding DNA: TGTGCCAGCTCACCACCTGGAGGGTTAACCTCACCCCTCCACTTT. Translated: CASSPPGGLTSPLHF. V and J are TRBV18 and TRBJ1-6; D remains ambiguous. Per the germline V gene, CDR1 is KGHSH and CDR2 is LQKENI. The V end was cut by 0 bases, the J end by 10 bases, with 13 bases between. CDR3 length equals 15 residues.

The rearrangement uses TRBV19 and TRBJ2-7, with 8 bases fitting TRBD1. This CDR3 has 15 amino acids. Losses at the gene ends were 2 bases for V and 4 bases for J; bases not matched to a gene: 7. CDR1 and CDR2 (germline): LNHDA, SQIVND (reference sequence). CDR3 coding DNA: TGTGCCAGTAGTATAAGGGGCCAGGGGGCTTACGAGCAGTACTTC. This translates into CASSIRGQGAYEQYF.

This rearrangement joins TRBV7-2 to TRBJ2-2; no definite D call. Trimming pared 7 bases from V and 3 bases from J, leaving 12 bases between. Germline CDR1 is SGHTA and CDR2 is FQGNSA. CDR3 length: 14 residues. The CDR3 nucleotides are TGTGCCAGCAACCACCGGACGGACACCGGGGAGCTGTTTTTT. Its protein is CASNHRTDTGELFF.